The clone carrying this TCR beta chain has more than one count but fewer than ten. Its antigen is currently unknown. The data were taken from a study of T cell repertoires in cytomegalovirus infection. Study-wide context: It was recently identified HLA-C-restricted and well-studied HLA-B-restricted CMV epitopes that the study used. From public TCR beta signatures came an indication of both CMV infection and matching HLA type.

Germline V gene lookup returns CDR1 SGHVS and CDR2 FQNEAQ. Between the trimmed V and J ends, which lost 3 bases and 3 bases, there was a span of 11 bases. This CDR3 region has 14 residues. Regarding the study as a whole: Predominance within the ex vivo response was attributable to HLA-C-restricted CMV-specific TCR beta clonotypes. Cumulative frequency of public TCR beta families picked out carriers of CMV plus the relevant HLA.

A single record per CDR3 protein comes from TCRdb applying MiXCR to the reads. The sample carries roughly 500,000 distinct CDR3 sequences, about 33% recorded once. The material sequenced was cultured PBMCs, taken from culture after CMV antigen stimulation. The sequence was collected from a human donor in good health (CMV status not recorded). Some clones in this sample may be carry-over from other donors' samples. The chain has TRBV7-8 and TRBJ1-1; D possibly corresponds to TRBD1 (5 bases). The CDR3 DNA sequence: TGTGCCAGCAGCTTGGGGGGGATCGACACTGAAGCTTTCTTT. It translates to CASSLGGIDTEAFF.